The 15 T cell receptor beta chains reported below all come from one sample, sequenced in a study of tissue T cells after allogeneic stem cell transplantation. Sequencing was performed with immunoSEQ multiplex PCR; in TCRdb, only in-frame clones are kept and a portion is missing. The repertoire holds 8,000 to 9,000 clones, with 40% to 45% as singletons. This sample's time point: mouse harvest day 7 after allogeneic transplant. Mouse grafts combined 10^7 T-cell-depleted bone marrow cells with 10^6 splenic CD5+ T cells. Sequences were obtained from skin. The receptors originated from a female BALB/c mouse given C57BL/6 T cells with graft-versus-host disease after an allogeneic hematopoietic cell transplant.

Notes on this clone: Gene names refer to mouse genes. The DNA ends 1 residue before the CDR3 does, and the rest of the CDR3 is filled in from the germline J gene. This chain uses TRBV16 with TRBJ1-6, with D unclear. TRBJ1-6 is assigned to the ORF class and has an uncertain function. The CDR3 is 12 residues long. Trimming removed 2 bases from V and 7 bases from J, with 3 bases in between. Germline lookup yields CDR1 SGHSA and CDR2 FRNQAP. Partial CDR3 DNA: TGTGCAAGCAGCTTACCGAATTCGCCCCTCTAC. Encoded protein: CASSLPNSPLY. The entire CDR3 protein reads CASSLPNSPLYF.

Regarding this clone: Germline and genes here are mouse. Read coverage stops 1 residue before the CDR3 terminus; the germline J gene supplies the remainder. The chain uses TRBV13-1 and TRBJ1-4, with D unclear. Germline V gene lookup returns CDR1 NSHNY and CDR2 SYGAGN. V was clipped by 0 bases and J by 3 bases, with 9 bases between them. This CDR3 has 15 amino acids. CDR3 sequence: CASSDALSTNERLFF. Incomplete CDR3 DNA: TGTGCCAGCAGTGATGCACTCAGTACCAACGAAAGATTATTT.

Remarks on this clone: Gene names and germline match the mouse. The read ends 1 residue shy of where the CDR3 ends; the end is completed using the germline J gene. The chain joins TRBV3 to TRBJ2-3; 14 bases are shared with TRBD2. V was clipped by 5 bases and J by 0 bases; unmatched bases: 4. In germline, CDR1 is SNHLY, CDR2 FYNGKV (reference sequence). The CDR3 contains 17 residues. CDR3 DNA, as far as it was read: TGTGCCAGCAGCCTGGGACTGGGGGGGCCTAGTGCAGAAACGCTGTAT. Its protein product is CASSLGLGGPSAETLY. The whole CDR3 protein reads CASSLGLGGPSAETLYF.

As regards this clone: The gene symbols are mouse symbols. The read gets to within 1 residue of the CDR3 end, and the germline J gene fills in the rest. The chain combines TRBV3 with TRBJ1-1; D not resolved. V lost 2 bases and J lost 0, with 7 bases in between. Looked up from germline, CDR1 is SNHLY and CDR2 is FYNGKV (reference sequence). This CDR3 region has 14 residues. The CDR3 loop is CASSLTSANTEVFF. Partial CDR3 DNA: TGTGCCAGCAGCTTAACATCTGCAAACACAGAAGTCTTC.

As for this clone: Gene and germline names: mouse. The read stops 1 residue short of the end of the CDR3; the missing end is completed from the germline J gene. The genes are TRBV3 and TRBJ2-3, with D maybe TRBD2 (7 bases). The CDR3 length is 15 residues. Germline V gene data show CDR1 as SNHLY and CDR2 as FYNGKV (reference sequence). V shed 5 bases and J shed 0 bases, with 12 bases lying between them. The CDR3 loop is CASSPWGASAETLYF. Incomplete CDR3 DNA: TGTGCCAGCAGCCCTTGGGGGGCTAGTGCAGAAACGCTGTAT. The entire variable domain, with the rest obtained from reference TRBV3 and TRBJ2-3, is as follows: GPKVLQIPSHQIIDMGQMVTLNCDPVSNHLYFYWYKQILGQQMEFLVNFYNGKVMEKSKLFKDQFSVERPDGSYFTLKIQPTALEDSAVYFCASSPWGASAETLYFGSGTRLTVL.

Points on this clone: Genes and germline are mouse. The sequence runs out 1 residue before the end of the CDR3; the remainder is reconstructed from the germline J gene. The V call is TRBV26, the J call TRBJ2-2, with a possible D match to TRBD1 (6 bases). There are 15 residues in the CDR3. The V end lost 4 bases, the J end lost 0 bases, and 9 bases lay between the germline ends. From germline, CDR1 is KGHPV and CDR2 FQNQEV (reference sequence). CDR3 bases read: TGTGCCAGCAGTCCGGGACAAGCAAACACCGGGCAGCTCTAC. This sequence encodes CASSPGQANTGQLY. In full, the CDR3 is CASSPGQANTGQLYF.

This clone was picked up a small number of times. The listed genes are named as in mouse. The CDR3 is cut off 1 residue early in the read; its end comes from the germline J gene. The chain employs TRBV1 and TRBJ2-4, with D possibly matching TRBD2 (6 bases). V lost 2 bases, J lost 6 bases, and 6 bases lay in between. The CDR3 runs to 12 residues. Germline loops: CDR1 NSQYPW, CDR2 LRSPGD (reference sequence). The CDR3 reads CTCSALGNTLYF. Incomplete CDR3 DNA: TGCACCTGCAGTGCACTGGGGAACACCTTGTAC.

Regarding this clone: Gene names and germline match the mouse. Sequencing ends 1 residue short of the CDR3 end; the germline J gene provides the rest. V usage is TRBV12-2 and J usage is TRBJ1-4; tentatively, D is TRBD1 (5 bases). V was pared by 1 base and J by 4 bases, with 6 bases between. CDR1 SGHLS and CDR2 HYDKME come from the germline V gene. The length of the CDR3 is 13 residues. CDR3 amino acids: CASSLGGNERLFF. Incomplete CDR3 DNA: TGTGCCAGCTCTCTGGGGGGCAACGAAAGATTATTT.

As concerns this clone: Gene names follow the mouse nomenclature. The CDR3 is cut off 1 residue early in the read; its end comes from the germline J gene. V and J are TRBV23 and TRBJ2-3; TRBD1 is the table's D call and was not checked against the DNA. The CDR3 is 15 residues long. Germline CDR1 and CDR2: KGHTA and FQNQQP. The CDR3 sequence: CSSSLTGDSAETLYF. CDR3 DNA, as far as it was read: TGCTCCAGCAGCTTGACAGGGGACAGTGCAGAAACGCTGTAT.

This clone has just a few counts. These gene names are mouse names. The read falls 1 residue short of the CDR3 end, and the missing part is taken from the germline J gene. V and J are TRBV20 and TRBJ1-4; 10 bases fit TRBD1. Germline V gene data show CDR1 as GFQATS and CDR2 as STVNSAI. The V and J ends lost 3 bases and 4 bases, in that order; junction bases with no gene match: 5. This CDR3 is 15 amino acids long. CDR3: CGASLGQGFNERLFF. The covered CDR3 bases are TGTGGTGCTAGCCTGGGACAGGGGTTCAACGAAAGATTATTT. Full variable domain (missing parts from reference TRBV20 and TRBJ1-4): GALVYQYPRRTICKSGTSMRMECQAVGFQATSVAWYRQSPQKTFELIALSTVNSAIKYEQNFTQEKFPISHPNLSFSSMTVLNAYLEDRGLYLCGASLGQGFNERLFFGHGTKLSVL.

Notes on this clone: The gene names given are mouse names. Sequencing ends 1 residue short of the CDR3 end; the germline J gene provides the rest. The chain uses TRBV26 and TRBJ2-4; TRBD2 aligns across 10 bases. The V gene's germline CDR1 is KGHPV and CDR2 FQNQEV (reference sequence). The CDR3 has 14 residues. J lost 7 bases, V lost 0 bases, and 1 base had no gene match. The sequenced part of the CDR3 DNA is TGTGCCAGCAGTCTGTCAACTGGGGGGGACACCTTGTAC. It yields the protein CASSLSTGGDTLY. The CDR3 as a whole reads CASSLSTGGDTLYF. Full variable domain (rest looked up from reference TRBV26 and TRBJ2-4): NSKVIQTPRYLVKGQGQKAKMRCIPEKGHPVVFWYQQNKNNEFKFLINFQNQEVLQQIDMTEKRFSAECPSNSPCSLEIQSSEAGDSALYLCASSLSTGGDTLYFGAGTRLSVL.

Points on this clone: The listed genes are named as in mouse. Read data end 1 residue before the CDR3 end; the end is taken from the germline J gene. V is TRBV26 and J is TRBJ2-1; TRBD2 might be the D (6 bases). The germline CDR1 and CDR2 sequences are KGHPV and FQNQEV (reference sequence). Deletions cut 1 base from V and 2 bases from J, with 6 bases between. This CDR3 comprises 14 residues. CDR3 DNA, as far as it was read: TGTGCCAGCAGTCTGTGGGGGGACTATGCTGAGCAGTTC. Translation gives CASSLWGDYAEQF. The CDR3 as a whole reads CASSLWGDYAEQFF.

This clone turned up a few times. The genes and germline here are from mouse. Sequencing ends 1 residue short of the CDR3 end; the germline J gene provides the rest. The V and J genes are TRBV3 and TRBJ1-4; tentative D call: TRBD1 (6 bases). The CDR3 contains 12 residues. CDR1 SNHLY and CDR2 FYNGKV come from the germline V gene (reference sequence). V was trimmed by 5 bases and J by 5 bases, leaving 6 bases between them. CDR3 amino acids: CASSTGNERLFF. The DNA read from the CDR3 is TGTGCCAGCAGCACAGGGAACGAAAGATTATTT.

This clone was found once. The gene names given are mouse names. The read halts 1 residue ahead of the CDR3 end, with the missing end drawn from the germline J gene. V is TRBV19 and J is TRBJ2-7; D is unclear. V was shortened by 3 bases and J by 1 base, with 5 bases between the two germline ends. Germline CDR1 and CDR2: FNHDT and SITEND (reference sequence). The CDR3 extends over 12 amino acids. The CDR3 sequence is CASSRGSYEQYF. The CDR3 bases that were read are TGTGCCAGCAGTAGGGGTTCCTATGAACAGTAC.

With respect to this clone: Mouse gene names and germline throughout. The CDR3 extends 1 residue past the end of the read, so its final part is completed from the germline J gene. The chain links TRBV26 to TRBJ1-4, with unresolved D. The CDR3 has 15 amino acids. Trimming left V 3 bases short and J 3 bases short, with 11 bases between. Per the germline V gene, CDR1 is KGHPV and CDR2 is FQNQEV (reference sequence). The DNA read from the CDR3 is TGTGCCAGCAGTCTCGACACCTTTCCCAACGAAAGATTATTT. Residues: CASSLDTFPNERLF. The whole CDR3 protein reads CASSLDTFPNERLFF.